This TCR beta chain was found in a study of radiotherapy plus CTLA-4 blockade in lung cancer. Sequencing was performed with immunoSEQ multiplex PCR; in TCRdb, only in-frame clones are kept and a portion is missing. The sample lists 35,000 to 55,000 clones, 65% to 75% occurring once. The sample holds one count of this clone. The CDR3 loop spans 14 amino acids. The ends were cut back, 0 bases at V and 4 bases at J, with 8 bases in the middle. Looked up from germline, CDR1 is SGHDT and CDR2 is YYEEEE. Sequencing was performed on peripheral blood, taken from a patient treated with radiotherapy plus ipilimumab. V and J are TRBV5-6 and TRBJ2-4, with TRBD2 as a possible D gene (5 bases). This TCR came from a human donor with non-small cell lung cancer who had a partial response to radiotherapy plus ipilimumab. The CDR3 reads CASSLGTGKNIQYF. In nucleotides, the CDR3 is TGTGCCAGCAGCTTGGGGACGGGGAAAAACATTCAGTACTTC.